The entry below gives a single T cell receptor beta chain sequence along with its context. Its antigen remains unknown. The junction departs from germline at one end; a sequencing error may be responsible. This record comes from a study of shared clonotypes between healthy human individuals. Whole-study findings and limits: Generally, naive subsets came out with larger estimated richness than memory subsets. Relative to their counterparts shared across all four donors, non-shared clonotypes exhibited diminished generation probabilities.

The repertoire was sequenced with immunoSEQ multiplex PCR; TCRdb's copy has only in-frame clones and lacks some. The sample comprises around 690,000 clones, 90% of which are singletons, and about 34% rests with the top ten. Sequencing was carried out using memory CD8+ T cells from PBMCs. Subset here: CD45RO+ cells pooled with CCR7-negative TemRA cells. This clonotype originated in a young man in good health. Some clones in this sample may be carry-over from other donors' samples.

The CDR3 DNA sequence: TGCGCCAGCAGCCAAGATTTGGCTCCAGTTTGGGATTTT. It encodes CASSQDLAPVWDF. This sequence joins TRBV4-1 and TRBJ2-3; no definite D call. Per germline, CDR1 MGHRA and CDR2 YSYEKL. The CDR3 covers 13 residues.